This T cell receptor beta chain was profiled in a study of identical twins. Whole-study results and caveats: Twins shared beta out-of-frame sequences in excess, but this excess was weaker. Insertions were fewer in abundant cord blood beta clonotypes, whereas memory repertoires showed none of this pattern.

TCRdb passed the 5' RACE reads through MiXCR, listing each CDR3 protein once. The profile shows about 520,000 distinct CDR3 sequences, roughly 21% of them singletons. Germline CDR1 reads SNHLY; CDR2 reads FYNNEI. Between the trimmed V and J ends, which lost 3 bases and 3 bases, there was a span of 11 bases. The CDR3 loop spans 14 amino acids. About this clonotype itself: Its target is unknown.

This same sample was also part of a study on T cells expressing NK-cell markers. In that study: Among CD8+ T cells from roughly six donors, dominant NKG2C+ clonotypes accounted for about 1.0-7.0%.

Sequenced: CD4+ T cells sorted from blood. This chain uses TRBV2 with TRBJ1-2; TRBD1 is a possible D gene (6 bases). This receptor was obtained from a woman under 30 in good health. CDR3 DNA: TGTGCCAGCAGTGATAACGGACAGCACTATGGCTACACCTTC. This gives the protein CASSDNGQHYGYTF.